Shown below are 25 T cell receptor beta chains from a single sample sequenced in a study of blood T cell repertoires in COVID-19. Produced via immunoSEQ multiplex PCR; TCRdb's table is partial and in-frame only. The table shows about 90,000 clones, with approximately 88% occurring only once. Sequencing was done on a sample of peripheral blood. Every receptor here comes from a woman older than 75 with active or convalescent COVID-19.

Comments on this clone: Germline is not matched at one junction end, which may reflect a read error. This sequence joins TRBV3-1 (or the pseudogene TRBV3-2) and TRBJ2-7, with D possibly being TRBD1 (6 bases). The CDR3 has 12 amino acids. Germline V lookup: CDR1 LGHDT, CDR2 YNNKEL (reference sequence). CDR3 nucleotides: TGTGCCAGCAGCCAAGATCAAAGGGGGTGGAACTTC. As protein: CASSQDQRGWNF.

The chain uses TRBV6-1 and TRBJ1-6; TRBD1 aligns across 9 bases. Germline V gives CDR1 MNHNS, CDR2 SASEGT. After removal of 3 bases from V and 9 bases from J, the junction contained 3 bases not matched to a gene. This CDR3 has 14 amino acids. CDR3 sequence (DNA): TGTGCCAGCAGTGAGGGACAGGGACTTTCACCCCTCCACTTT. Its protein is CASSEGQGLSPLHF.

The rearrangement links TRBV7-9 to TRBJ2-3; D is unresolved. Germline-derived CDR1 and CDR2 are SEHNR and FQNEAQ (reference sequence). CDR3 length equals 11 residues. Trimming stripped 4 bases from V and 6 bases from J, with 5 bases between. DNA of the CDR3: TGTGCCAGCAGCTCTTCCGATACGCAGTATTTT. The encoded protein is CASSSSDTQYF.

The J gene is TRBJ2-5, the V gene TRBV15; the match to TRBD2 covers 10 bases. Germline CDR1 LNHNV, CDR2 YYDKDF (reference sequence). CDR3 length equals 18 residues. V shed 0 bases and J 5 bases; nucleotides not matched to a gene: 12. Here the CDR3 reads CATSRDPPSGSTAETQYF. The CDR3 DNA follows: TGTGCCACCAGCAGAGATCCCCCTAGCGGGAGTACTGCGGAGACCCAGTACTTC.

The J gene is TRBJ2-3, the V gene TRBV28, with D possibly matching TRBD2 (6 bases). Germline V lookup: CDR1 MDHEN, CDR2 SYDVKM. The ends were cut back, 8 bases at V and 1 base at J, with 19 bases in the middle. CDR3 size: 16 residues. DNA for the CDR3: TGTGCCAGCGAACGCCCTCCGGGACTCCGCACAGATACGCAGTATTTT. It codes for CASERPPGLRTDTQYF.

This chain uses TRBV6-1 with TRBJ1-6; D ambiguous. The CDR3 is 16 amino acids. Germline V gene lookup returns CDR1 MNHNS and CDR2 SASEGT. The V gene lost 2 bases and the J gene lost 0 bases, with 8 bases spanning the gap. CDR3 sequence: CASSELPSSYNSPLHF. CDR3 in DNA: TGTGCCAGCAGTGAACTTCCGAGCTCCTATAATTCACCCCTCCACTTT.

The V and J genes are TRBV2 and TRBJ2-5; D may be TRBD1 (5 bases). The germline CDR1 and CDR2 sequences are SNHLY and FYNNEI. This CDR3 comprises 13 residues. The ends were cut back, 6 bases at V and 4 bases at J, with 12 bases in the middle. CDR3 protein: CASRVQGIETQYF. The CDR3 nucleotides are TGTGCCAGCAGGGTTCAGGGTATAGAGACCCAGTACTTC.

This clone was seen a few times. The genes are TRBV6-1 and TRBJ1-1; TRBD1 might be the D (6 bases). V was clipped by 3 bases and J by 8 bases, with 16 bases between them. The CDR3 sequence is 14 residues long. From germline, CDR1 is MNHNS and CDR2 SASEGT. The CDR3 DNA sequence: TGTGCCAGCAGTGAGACATACAGGGAACCCGAAGCTTTCTTT. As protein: CASSETYREPEAFF.

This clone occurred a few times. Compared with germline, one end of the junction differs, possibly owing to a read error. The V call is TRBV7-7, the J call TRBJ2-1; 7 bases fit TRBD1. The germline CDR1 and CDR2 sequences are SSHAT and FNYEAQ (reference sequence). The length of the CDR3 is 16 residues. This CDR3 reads CASSPSRDSSYNEQFF. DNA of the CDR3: TGTGCTAGCAGCCCGTCCCGGGACAGCTCCTACAATGAGCAGTTCTTC.

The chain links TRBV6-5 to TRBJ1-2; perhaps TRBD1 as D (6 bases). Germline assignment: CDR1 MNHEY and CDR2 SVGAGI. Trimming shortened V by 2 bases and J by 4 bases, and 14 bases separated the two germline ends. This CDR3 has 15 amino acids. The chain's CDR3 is CASSYLQGSRYGYTF. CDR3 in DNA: TGTGCCAGCAGTTACCTCCAGGGGTCGCGCTATGGCTACACCTTC.

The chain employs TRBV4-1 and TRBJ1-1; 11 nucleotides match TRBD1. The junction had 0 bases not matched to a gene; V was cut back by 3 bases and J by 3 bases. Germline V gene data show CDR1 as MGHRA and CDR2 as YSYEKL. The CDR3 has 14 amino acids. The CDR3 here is CASSQDRGHTEAFF. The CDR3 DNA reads TGCGCCAGCAGCCAGGACAGGGGGCACACTGAAGCTTTCTTT.

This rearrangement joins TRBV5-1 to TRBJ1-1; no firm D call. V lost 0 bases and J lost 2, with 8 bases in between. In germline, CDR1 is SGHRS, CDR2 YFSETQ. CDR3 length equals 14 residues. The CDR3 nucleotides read TGCGCCAGCAGCTTGGCACAGCTCAACACTGAAGCTTTCTTT. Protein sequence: CASSLAQLNTEAFF.

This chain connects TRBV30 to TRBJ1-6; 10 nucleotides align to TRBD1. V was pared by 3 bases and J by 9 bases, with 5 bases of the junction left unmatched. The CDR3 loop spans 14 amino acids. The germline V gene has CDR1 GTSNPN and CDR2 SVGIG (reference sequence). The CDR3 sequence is CAWRGQGFTSPLHF. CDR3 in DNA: TGTGCCTGGAGGGGACAGGGGTTTACTTCACCCCTCCACTTT.

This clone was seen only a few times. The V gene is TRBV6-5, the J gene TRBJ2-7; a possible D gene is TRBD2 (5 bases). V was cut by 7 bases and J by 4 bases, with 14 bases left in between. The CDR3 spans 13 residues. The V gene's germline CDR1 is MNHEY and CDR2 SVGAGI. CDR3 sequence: CASKGRAAYEQYF. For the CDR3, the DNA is TGTGCCAGCAAAGGAAGAGCGGCTTACGAGCAGTACTTC.

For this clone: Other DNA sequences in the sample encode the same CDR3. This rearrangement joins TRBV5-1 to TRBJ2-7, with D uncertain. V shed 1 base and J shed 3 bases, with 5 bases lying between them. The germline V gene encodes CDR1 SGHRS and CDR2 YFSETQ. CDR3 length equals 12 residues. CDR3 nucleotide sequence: TGCGCCAGCAGCTTGACGGGCTACGAGCAGTACTTC. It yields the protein CASSLTGYEQYF.

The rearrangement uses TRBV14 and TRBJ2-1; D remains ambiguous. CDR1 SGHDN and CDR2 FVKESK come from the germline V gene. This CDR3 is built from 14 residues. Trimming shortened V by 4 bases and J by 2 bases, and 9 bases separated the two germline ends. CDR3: CASSRRSPYNEQFF. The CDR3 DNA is TGTGCCAGCAGCCGCCGGTCACCCTACAATGAGCAGTTCTTC.

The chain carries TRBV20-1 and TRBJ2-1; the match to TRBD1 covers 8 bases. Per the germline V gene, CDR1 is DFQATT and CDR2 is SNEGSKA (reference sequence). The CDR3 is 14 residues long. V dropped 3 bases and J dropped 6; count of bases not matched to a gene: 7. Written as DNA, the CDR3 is TGCAGTGCTAGTTCGCGACAGGGGTTCAATGAGCAGTTCTTC. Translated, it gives CSASSRQGFNEQFF.

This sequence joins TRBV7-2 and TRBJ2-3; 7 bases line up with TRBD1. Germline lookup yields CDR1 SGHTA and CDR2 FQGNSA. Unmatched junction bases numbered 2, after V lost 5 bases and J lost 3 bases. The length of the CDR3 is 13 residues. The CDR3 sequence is CASSRTGTDTQYF. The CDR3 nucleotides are TGTGCCAGCAGCCGGACAGGTACAGATACGCAGTATTTT. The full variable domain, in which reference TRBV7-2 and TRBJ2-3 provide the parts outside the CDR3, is GAGVSQSPSNKVTEKGKDVELRCDPISGHTALYWYRQSLGQGLEFLIYFQGNSAPDKSGLPSDRFSAERTGGSVSTLTIQRTQQEDSAVYLCASSRTGTDTQYFGPGTRLTVL.

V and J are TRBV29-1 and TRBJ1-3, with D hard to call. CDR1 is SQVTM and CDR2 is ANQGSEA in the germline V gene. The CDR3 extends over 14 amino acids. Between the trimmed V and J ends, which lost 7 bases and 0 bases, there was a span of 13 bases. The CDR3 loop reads CSGQVGPSGNTIYF. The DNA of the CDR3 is TGCAGCGGACAAGTGGGTCCCTCTGGAAACACCATATATTTT.

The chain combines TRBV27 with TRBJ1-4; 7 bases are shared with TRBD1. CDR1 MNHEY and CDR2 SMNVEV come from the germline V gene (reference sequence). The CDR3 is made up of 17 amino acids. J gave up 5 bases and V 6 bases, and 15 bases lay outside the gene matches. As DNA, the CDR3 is TGTGCCAGCAGCTTAATGGGGGTTAGGGGGCAGAATGAAAAACTGTTTTTT. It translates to CASSLMGVRGQNEKLFF.

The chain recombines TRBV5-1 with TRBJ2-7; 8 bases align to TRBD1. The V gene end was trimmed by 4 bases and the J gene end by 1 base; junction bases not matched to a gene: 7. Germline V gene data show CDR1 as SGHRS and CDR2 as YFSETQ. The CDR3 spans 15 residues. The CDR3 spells CASSQTGVGSYEQYF. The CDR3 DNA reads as TGCGCCAGCAGCCAGACAGGGGTTGGGTCCTACGAGCAGTACTTC.

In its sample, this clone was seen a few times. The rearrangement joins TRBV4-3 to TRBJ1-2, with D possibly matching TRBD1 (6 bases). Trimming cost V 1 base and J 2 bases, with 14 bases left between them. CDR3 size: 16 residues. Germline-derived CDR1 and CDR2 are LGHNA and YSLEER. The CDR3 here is CASSQAMGAENYGYTF. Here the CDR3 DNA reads TGCGCCAGCAGCCAAGCCATGGGGGCGGAAAACTATGGCTACACCTTC.

The CDR3 coding sequence is TGTGCCAGCAGCCTGGGAGACAGGGGACGCACCGGGGAGCTGTTTTTT. It specifies CASSLGDRGRTGELFF. J is TRBJ2-2 and V is TRBV3-1 (or the pseudogene TRBV3-2); 8 nucleotides match TRBD1. The germline gives CDR1 LGHDT, CDR2 YNNKEL (reference sequence). The J segment lost 4 bases and the V segment lost 4 bases, leaving 8 bases of the junction unmatched. The CDR3 consists of 16 residues.

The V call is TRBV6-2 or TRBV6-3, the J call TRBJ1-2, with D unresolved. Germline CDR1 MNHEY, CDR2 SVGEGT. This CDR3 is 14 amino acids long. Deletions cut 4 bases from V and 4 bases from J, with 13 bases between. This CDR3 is CASSSSHTGYGYTF. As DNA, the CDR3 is TGTGCCAGCAGTTCGTCGCACACGGGCTATGGCTACACCTTC.

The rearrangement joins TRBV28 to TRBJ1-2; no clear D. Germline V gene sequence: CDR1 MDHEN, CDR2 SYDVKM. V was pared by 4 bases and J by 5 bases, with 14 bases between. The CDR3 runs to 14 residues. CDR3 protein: CASSSTPTGYGYTF. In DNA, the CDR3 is TGTGCCAGCAGTTCCACCCCCACGGGTTATGGCTACACCTTC.